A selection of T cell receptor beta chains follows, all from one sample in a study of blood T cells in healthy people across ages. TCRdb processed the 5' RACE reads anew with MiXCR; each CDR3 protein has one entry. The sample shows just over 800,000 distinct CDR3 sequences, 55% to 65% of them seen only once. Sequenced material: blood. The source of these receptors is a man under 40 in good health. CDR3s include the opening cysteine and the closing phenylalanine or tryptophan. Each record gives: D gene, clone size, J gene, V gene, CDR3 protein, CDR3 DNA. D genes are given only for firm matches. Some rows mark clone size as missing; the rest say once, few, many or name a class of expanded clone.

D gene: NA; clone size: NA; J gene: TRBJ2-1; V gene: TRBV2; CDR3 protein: CASSAERTFNEQFF; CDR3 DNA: TGTGCCAGCAGTGCCGAGAGGACATTCAATGAGCAGTTCTTC
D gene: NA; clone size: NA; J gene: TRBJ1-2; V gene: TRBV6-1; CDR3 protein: CASQPGRGYTF; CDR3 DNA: TGTGCCAGCCAACCGGGGCGTGGCTACACCTTC
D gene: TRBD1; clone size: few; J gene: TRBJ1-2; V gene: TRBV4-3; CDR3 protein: CASSQDHSGQGVDGYTF; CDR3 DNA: TGCGCCAGCAGCCAAGATCACTCAGGACAGGGAGTCGATGGCTACACCTTC
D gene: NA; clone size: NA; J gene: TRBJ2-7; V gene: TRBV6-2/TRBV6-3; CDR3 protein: CASSRRNEQYF; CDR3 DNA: TGTGCCAGCAGCCGACGGAACGAGCAGTACTTC
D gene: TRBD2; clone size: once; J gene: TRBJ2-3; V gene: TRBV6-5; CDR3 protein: CASSSGGLGTQYF; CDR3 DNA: TGTGCCAGCAGCAGCGGGGGGCTCGGTACGCAGTATTTT
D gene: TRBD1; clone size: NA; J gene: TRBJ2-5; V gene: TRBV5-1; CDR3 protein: CASSYAHRGQETQYF; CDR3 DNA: TGCGCCAGCAGCTACGCCCACAGGGGACAAGAGACCCAGTACTTC
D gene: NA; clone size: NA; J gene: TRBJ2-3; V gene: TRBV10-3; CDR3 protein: CATGDRLFADTQYF; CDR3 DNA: TGTGCCACGGGGGATAGACTATTCGCAGATACGCAGTATTTT
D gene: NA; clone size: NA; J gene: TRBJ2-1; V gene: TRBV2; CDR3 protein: CASSPRTEYNEQFF; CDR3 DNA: TGTGCCAGCAGCCCCAGGACAGAGTACAATGAGCAGTTCTTC
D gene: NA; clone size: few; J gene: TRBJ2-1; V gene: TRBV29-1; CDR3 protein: CSVEGGTEQFF; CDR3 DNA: TGCAGCGTTGAAGGGGGGACTGAGCAGTTCTTC
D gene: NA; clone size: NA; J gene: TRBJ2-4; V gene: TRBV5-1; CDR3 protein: CASSLGQPKNIQYF; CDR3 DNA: TGCGCCAGCAGCTTGGGACAGCCCAAAAACATTCAGTACTTC
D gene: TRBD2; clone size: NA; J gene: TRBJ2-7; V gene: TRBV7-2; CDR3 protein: CASSVRTSGTSTYEQYF; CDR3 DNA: TGTGCCAGCAGCGTACGGACTAGCGGGACCAGTACCTACGAGCAGTACTTC
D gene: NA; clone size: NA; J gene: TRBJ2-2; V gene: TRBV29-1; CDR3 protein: CSVEMGINTGELFF; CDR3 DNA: TGCAGCGTTGAGATGGGGATAAACACCGGGGAGCTGTTTTTT
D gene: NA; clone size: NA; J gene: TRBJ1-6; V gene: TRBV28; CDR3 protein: CASGLGAIDESSPLHF; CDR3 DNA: TGTGCCAGCGGTTTAGGGGCGATAGATGAATCTTCACCCCTCCACTTT
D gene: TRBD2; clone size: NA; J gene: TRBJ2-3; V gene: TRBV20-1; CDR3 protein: CSATTSGGTSGTDTQYF; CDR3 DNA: TGCAGTGCGACGACTAGCGGGGGAACGTCGGGCACAGATACGCAGTATTTT
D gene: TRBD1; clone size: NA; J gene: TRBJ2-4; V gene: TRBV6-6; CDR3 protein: CAGSAGTGENIQYF; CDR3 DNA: TGTGCCGGCAGCGCCGGGACAGGAGAAAACATTCAGTACTTC
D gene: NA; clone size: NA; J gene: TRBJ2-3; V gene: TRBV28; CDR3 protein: CASSDDSLLDTQYF; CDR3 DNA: TGTGCCAGCAGTGACGACAGTTTACTGGATACGCAGTATTTT
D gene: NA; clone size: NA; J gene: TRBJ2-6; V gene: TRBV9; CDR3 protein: CASSATHANSGANVLTF; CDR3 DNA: TGTGCCAGCAGCGCTACTCATGCTAACTCTGGGGCCAACGTCCTGACTTTC
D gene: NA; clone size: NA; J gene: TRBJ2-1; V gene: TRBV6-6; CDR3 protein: CASSPPSVSSYNEQFF; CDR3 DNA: TGTGCCAGCAGTCCACCTAGTGTTAGCTCCTACAATGAGCAGTTCTTC
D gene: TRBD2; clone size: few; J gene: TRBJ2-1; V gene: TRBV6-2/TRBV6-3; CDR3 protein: CASSYSTASGGEINEQFF; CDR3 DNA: TGTGCCAGCAGTTACTCGACGGCTAGCGGGGGGGAAATCAATGAGCAGTTCTTC
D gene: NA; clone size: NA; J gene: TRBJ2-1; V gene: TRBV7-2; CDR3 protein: CASSKLGDEQFF; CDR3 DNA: TGTGCCAGCAGCAAATTGGGGGATGAGCAGTTCTTC
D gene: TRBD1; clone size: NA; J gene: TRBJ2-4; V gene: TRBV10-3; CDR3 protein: CAISESDRGWDIQYF; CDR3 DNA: TGTGCCATCAGTGAGTCGGACAGGGGATGGGACATTCAGTACTTC
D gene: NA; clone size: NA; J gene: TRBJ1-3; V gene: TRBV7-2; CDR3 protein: CASSLARHPGNTIYF; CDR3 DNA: TGTGCCAGCAGCTTAGCAAGACACCCTGGAAACACCATATATTTT
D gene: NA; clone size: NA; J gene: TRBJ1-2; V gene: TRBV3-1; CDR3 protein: CASSQTVWRNYGYTF; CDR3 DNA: TGTGCCAGCAGCCAGACGGTCTGGCGAAACTATGGCTACACCTTC
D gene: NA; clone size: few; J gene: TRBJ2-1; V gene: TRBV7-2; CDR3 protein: CASSLGPSSYNEQFF; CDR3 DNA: TGTGCCAGCAGTTTAGGTCCGAGCTCCTACAATGAGCAGTTCTTC
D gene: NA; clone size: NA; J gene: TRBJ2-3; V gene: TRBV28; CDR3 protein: CASCRVGYSTDTQYF; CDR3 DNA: TGTGCCAGCTGCAGGGTCGGATACAGCACAGATACGCAGTATTTT
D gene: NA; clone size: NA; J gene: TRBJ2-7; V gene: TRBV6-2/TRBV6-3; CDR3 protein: CASSLSPPGASRYEQYF; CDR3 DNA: TGTGCCAGCAGTCTATCTCCTCCGGGGGCCTCCCGGTACGAGCAGTACTTC
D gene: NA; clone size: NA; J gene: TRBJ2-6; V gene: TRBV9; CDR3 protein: CASTLFPYDSGANVLTF; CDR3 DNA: TGTGCCAGCACTCTTTTTCCCTATGACTCTGGGGCCAACGTCCTGACTTTC
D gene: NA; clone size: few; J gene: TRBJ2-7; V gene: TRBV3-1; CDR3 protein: CASSHNYEQYF; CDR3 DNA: TGTGCCAGCAGCCACAATTACGAGCAGTACTTC
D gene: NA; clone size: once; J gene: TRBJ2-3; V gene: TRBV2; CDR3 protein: CASSVNGITQYF; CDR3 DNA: TGTGCCAGCAGTGTAAACGGAATCACGCAGTATTTT
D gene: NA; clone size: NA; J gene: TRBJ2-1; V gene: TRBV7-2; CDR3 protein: CASSSEPTGGGEQFF; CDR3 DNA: TGTGCCAGCAGCTCCGAACCCACCGGGGGTGGTGAGCAGTTCTTC
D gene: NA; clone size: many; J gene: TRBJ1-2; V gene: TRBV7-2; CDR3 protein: CASSLVGNYGYTF; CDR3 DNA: TGTGCCAGCAGCTTAGTTGGTAACTATGGCTACACCTTC
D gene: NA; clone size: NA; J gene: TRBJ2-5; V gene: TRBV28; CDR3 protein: CASSTPWTDHGEQYF; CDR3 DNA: TGTGCCAGCAGTACCCCCTGGACAGACCATGGGGAGCAGTACTTC
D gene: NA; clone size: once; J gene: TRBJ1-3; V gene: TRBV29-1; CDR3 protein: CSVDEEGNGNTIYF; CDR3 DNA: TGCAGCGTTGACGAGGAGGGGAATGGAAACACCATATATTTT
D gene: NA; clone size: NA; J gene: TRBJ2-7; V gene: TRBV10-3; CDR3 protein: CAIWEGASYEQYF; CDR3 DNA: TGTGCCATATGGGAGGGGGCCTCCTACGAGCAGTACTTC
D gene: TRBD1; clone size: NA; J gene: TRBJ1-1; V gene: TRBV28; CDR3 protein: CAITRGMNTEAFF; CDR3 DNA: TGTGCCATCACCAGGGGGATGAACACTGAAGCTTTCTTT
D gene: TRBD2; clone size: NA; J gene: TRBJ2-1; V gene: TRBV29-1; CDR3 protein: CSVTSGGVMNEQFF; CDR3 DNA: TGCAGCGTTACTAGCGGGGGTGTCATGAATGAGCAGTTCTTC
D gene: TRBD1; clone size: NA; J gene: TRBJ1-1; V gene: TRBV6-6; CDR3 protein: CASTRLPGQLNTEAFF; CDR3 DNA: TGTGCCAGCACCCGGCTTCCGGGACAGCTGAACACTGAAGCTTTCTTT
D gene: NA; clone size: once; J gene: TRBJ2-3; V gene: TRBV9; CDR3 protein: CASSVGGGGTATDTQYF; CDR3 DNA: TGTGCCAGCAGCGTAGGAGGTGGAGGGACAGCCACAGATACGCAGTATTTT
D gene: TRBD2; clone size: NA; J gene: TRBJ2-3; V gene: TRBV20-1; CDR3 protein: CSAQTSGGANTQYF; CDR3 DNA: TGCAGTGCCCAGACTAGCGGGGGGGCAAATACGCAGTATTTT
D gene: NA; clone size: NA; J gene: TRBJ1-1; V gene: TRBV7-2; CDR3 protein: CASSPPGRTEAFF; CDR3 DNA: TGTGCCAGCAGTCCGCCCGGGCGGACTGAAGCTTTCTTT
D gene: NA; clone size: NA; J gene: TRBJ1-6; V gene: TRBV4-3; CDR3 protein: CASSQDPRAAGSGSPLHF; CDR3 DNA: TGCGCCAGCAGCCAAGATCCACGGGCGGCAGGGAGTGGGTCACCCCTCCACTTT
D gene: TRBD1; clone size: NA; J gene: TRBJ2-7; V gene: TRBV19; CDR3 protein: CASRGTSLSYEQYF; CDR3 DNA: TGTGCCAGCAGGGGGACATCCCTTTCCTACGAGCAGTACTTC
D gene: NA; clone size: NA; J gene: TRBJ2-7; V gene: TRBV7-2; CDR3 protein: CASSLGGGPTFRNEQYF; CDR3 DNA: TGTGCCAGCAGCTTAGGTGGAGGGCCCACCTTTCGGAACGAGCAGTACTTC
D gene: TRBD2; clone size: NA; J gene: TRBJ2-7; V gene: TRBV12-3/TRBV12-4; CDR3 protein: CASRQSGGGYEQYF; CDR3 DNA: TGTGCCAGCAGACAGAGCGGGGGGGGCTACGAGCAGTACTTC
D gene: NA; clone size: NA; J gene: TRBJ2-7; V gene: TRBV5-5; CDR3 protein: CASEGDERYEQYF; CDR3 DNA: TGTGCCAGCGAGGGAGACGAGAGGTACGAGCAGTACTTC
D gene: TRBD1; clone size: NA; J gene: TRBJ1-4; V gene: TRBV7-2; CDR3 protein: CASSFQGANEKLFF; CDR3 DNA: TGTGCCAGCAGCTTTCAGGGGGCTAATGAAAAACTGTTTTTT
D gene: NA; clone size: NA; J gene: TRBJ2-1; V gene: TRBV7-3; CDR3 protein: CASSFQTTGLSEQFF; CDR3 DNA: TGTGCCAGCAGCTTCCAGACCACAGGGTTATCCGAGCAGTTCTTC
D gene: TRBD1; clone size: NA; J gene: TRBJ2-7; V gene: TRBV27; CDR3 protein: CASSLKGARDIPGEQYF; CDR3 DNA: TGTGCCAGCAGTTTAAAGGGGGCTCGTGACATACCTGGGGAGCAGTACTTC
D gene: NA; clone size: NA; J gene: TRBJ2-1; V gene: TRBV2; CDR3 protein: CASGADLNNEQFF; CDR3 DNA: TGTGCCTCGGGCGCGGACTTAAACAATGAGCAGTTCTTC
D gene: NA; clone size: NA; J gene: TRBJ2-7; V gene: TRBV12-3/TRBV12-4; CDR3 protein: CASSQDATYEQYF; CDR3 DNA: TGTGCCAGCAGTCAAGACGCCACCTACGAGCAGTACTTC
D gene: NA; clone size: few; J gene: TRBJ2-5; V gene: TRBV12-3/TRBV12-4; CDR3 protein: CASSPAGPPRETQYF; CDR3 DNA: TGTGCCAGCAGCCCCGCAGGACCCCCGCGAGAGACCCAGTACTTC
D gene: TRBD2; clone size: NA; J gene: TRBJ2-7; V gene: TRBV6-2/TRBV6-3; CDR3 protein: CASTPDGGGDYEQYF; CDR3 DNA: TGTGCCAGCACTCCCGACGGGGGAGGGGACTACGAGCAGTACTTC
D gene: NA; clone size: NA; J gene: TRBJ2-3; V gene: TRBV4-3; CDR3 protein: CASSQEEGGTQYF; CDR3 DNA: TGCGCCAGCAGCCAAGAGGAGGGTGGGACGCAGTATTTT
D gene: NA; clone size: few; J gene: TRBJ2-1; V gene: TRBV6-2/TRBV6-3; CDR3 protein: CASRGAGYEQFF; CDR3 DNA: TGTGCCAGCAGGGGCGCAGGGTATGAGCAGTTCTTC
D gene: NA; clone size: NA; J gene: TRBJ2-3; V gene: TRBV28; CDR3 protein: CASTSVGGFGTDTQYF; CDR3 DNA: TGTGCCAGCACCTCGGTTGGGGGGTTTGGAACAGATACGCAGTATTTT
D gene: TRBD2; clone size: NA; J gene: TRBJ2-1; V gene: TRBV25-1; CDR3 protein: CASSGLAGGPSLYNEQFF; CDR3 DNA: TGTGCCAGCAGTGGACTAGCGGGGGGGCCTTCGCTCTACAATGAGCAGTTCTTC
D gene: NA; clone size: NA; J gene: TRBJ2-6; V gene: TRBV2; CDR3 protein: CASRAKGAGANVLTF; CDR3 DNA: TGTGCCAGCAGAGCCAAGGGGGCTGGGGCCAACGTCCTGACTTTC
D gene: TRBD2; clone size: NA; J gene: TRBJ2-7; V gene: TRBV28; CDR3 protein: CASRTPSGGTPYEQYF; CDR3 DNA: TGTGCCAGCAGGACCCCTAGCGGGGGTACCCCCTACGAGCAGTACTTC